A selection of T cell receptor beta chains follows, all from one sample in a study of blood T cell repertoires in COVID-19. The assay was immunoSEQ multiplex PCR, and TCRdb's table has in-frame clones only and misses some. The sample lists about 52,000 clones, 85% to 90% occurring once. The source material was peripheral blood. The origin of the receptors is a man older than 75 with active or convalescent COVID-19. Both conserved end residues are part of each CDR3. Clone sizes are given selectively: once, few, many, or a class where the clone is expanded.

clone_size,v_call,j_call,cdr3_aa
NA,TRBV29-1,TRBJ2-7,CSVAKVAYEQYF
NA,TRBV19,TRBJ1-4,CASSTRQDNEKLFF
NA,TRBV6-5,TRBJ1-2,CASSYTRTGGGYGYTF
few,TRBV19,TRBJ1-5,CATSRAGDGGSNQPQHF
NA,TRBV12-3/TRBV12-4,TRBJ1-1,CASSRWGGTEAFF
once,TRBV30,TRBJ1-1,CAWSAGTGGFTEAFF
once,TRBV29-1,TRBJ1-1,CSVGTTAVMNGAFF
NA,TRBV4-2,TRBJ1-1,CASSPDRLNTEAFF
once,TRBV18,TRBJ1-4,CASSLNSRDTAEKLFF
NA,TRBV7-2,TRBJ1-6,CASSPGQGAGYNSPLHF
NA,TRBV2,TRBJ1-1,CASSPKGTGHPNTEAFF
NA,TRBV12-3/TRBV12-4,TRBJ2-7,CASSLGRGYEQYF
NA,TRBV30,TRBJ1-2,CAWRYSGNYGYTF